This T cell receptor beta chain was obtained from a study of regulatory T cells in long-lasting Graves disease. Time point meaning: newly diagnosed GD, antithyroid drugs for less than 3 months. With RNA extracted from PBMCs as input, the TCR library was made. The CDR3 is 15 amino acids. Germline assignment: CDR1 SGDLS and CDR2 YYNGEE. V shed 0 bases and J shed 0 bases, with 9 bases lying between them. HTBI primers from iRepertoire and Arm-PCR of CDR3 regions yielded the TCR beta libraries. As processed by the authors: Identification of gene segments yielded over 60 TRBV and 14 TRBJ across samples. TCRdb reprocessed the multiplex PCR reads with MiXCR, giving one entry per CDR3 protein. The V and J calls shown here were made by TCRdb, not taken from the authors' results. The table has around 500,000 distinct CDR3 sequences, about 16% seen once; the top ten hold roughly 25%. The table lists this clonotype with a few counts.

These same records also appear under a second study, on T cells in Graves' hyperthyroidism and ophthalmopathy.

The J gene is TRBJ1-1, the V gene TRBV9; no definite D call. The receptor was isolated from a woman aged 40-60 years with Graves disease. The material was peripheral blood mononuclear cells (PBMCs), obtained at new diagnosis, from a patient treated with antithyroid drugs. CDR3 nucleotide sequence: TGTGCCAGCAGCGTAGAGGGCCGAATGAACACTGAAGCTTTCTTT. Encoded protein: CASSVEGRMNTEAFF.